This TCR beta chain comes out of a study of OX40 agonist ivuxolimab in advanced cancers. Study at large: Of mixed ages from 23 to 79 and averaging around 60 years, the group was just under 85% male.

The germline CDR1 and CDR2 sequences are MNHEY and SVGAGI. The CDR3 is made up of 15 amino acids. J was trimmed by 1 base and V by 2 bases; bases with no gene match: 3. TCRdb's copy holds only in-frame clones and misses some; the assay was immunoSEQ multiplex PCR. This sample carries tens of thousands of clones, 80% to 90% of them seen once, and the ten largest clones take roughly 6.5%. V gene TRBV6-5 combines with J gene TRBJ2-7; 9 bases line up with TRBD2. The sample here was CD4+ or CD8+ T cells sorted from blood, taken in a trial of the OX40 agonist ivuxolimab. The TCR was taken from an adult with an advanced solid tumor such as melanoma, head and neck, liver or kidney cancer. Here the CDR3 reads CASSYETSGSYEQYF. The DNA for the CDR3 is TGTGCCAGCAGTTACGAAACTAGCGGGTCCTACGAGCAGTACTTC.